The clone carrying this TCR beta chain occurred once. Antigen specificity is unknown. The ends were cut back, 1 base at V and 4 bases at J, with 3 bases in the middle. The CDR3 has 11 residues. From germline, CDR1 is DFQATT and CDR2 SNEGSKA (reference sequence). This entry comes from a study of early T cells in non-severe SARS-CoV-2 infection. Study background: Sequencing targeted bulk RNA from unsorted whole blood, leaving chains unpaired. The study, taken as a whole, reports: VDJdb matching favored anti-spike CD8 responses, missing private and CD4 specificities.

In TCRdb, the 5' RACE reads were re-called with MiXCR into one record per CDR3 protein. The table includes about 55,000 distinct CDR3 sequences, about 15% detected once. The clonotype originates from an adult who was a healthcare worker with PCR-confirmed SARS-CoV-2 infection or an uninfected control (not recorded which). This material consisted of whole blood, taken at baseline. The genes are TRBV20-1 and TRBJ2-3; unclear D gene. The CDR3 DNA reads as TGCAGTGCTAGAGTTCCAGATACGCAGTATTTT. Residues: CSARVPDTQYF.